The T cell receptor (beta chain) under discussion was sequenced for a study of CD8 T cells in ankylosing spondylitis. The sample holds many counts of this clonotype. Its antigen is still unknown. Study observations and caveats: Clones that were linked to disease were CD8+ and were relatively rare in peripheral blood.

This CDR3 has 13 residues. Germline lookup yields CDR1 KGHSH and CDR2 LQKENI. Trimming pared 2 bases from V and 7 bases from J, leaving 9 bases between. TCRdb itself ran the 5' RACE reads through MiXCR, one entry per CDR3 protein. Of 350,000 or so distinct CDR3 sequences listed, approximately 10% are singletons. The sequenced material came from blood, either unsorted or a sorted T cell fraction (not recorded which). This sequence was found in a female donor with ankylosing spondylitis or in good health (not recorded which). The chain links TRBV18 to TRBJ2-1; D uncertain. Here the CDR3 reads CASSPRPRNEQFF. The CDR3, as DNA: TGTGCCAGCTCACCAAGGCCTAGGAATGAGCAGTTCTTC.